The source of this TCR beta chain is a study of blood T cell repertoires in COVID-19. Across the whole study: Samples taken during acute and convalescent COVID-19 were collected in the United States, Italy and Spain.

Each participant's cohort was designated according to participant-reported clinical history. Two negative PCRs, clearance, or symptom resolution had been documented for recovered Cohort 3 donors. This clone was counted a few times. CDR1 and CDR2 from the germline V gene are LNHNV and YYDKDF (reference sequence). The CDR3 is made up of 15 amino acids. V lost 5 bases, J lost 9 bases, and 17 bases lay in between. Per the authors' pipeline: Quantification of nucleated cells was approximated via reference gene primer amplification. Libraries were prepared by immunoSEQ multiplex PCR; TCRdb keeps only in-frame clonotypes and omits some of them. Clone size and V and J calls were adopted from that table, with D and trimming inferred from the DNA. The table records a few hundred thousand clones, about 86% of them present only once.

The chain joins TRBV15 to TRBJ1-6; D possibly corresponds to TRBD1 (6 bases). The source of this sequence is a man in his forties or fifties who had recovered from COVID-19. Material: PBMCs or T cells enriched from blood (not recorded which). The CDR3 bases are TGTGCCACCAGCGTAAGCCAGGGGCTTTTTTCACCCCTCCACTTT. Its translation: CATSVSQGLFSPLHF.